The next 30 T cell receptor beta chains were all read from a single sample in a study of blood T cells in healthy people across ages. PCR was performed a second time for about 6 to 12 cycles using a sample-barcoded 5' primer and a J-beta primer mix. TCRdb itself ran the 5' RACE reads through MiXCR, one entry per CDR3 protein. The sample lists about 560,000 distinct CDR3 sequences; around a quarter were seen once. The same specimen was also included in a second study, on T cells of mothers and their children.

Sample: blood. Every receptor here comes from a boy aged 2 to 10 in good health.

The chain is built from TRBV12-3 or TRBV12-4 and TRBJ1-5; D ambiguous. The CDR3 is made up of 15 amino acids. The ends were cut back, 4 bases at V and 2 bases at J, with 12 bases in the middle. CDR3 loop: CASSYLGRGNQPQHF. Here the CDR3 DNA reads TGTGCCAGCAGTTACTTAGGGAGGGGCAATCAGCCCCAGCATTTT.

This clonotype was recorded a few times. V is TRBV5-1 and J is TRBJ2-5; no clear D gene. Germline assignment: CDR1 SGHRS and CDR2 YFSETQ. This CDR3 has 14 residues. Trimming left V 0 bases short and J 1 base short, with 7 bases between. The CDR3 nucleotides read TGCGCCAGCAGCTTGGCCCCTAGCCAAGAGACCCAGTACTTC. Residues: CASSLAPSQETQYF.

This clonotype has just a few counts. The rearrangement uses TRBV20-1 and TRBJ2-3; TRBD1 matches 9 bases. This CDR3 comprises 14 residues. The germline CDR1 and CDR2 sequences are DFQATT and SNEGSKA (reference sequence). The V segment lost 4 bases and the J segment 2 bases; nucleotides outside the gene matches: 4. This CDR3 is CSANRGLITDTQYF. The CDR3 bases are TGCAGTGCTAACAGGGGGCTGATCACAGATACGCAGTATTTT.

V usage is TRBV12-3 or TRBV12-4 and J usage is TRBJ2-3; 16 positions match TRBD2. V lost 4 bases, J lost 3 bases, and 4 bases stayed unmatched. CDR3 length: 17 amino acids. The DNA of the CDR3 is TGTGCCAGCAGTTGGGGACTAGCGGGAGGGAGGACAGATACGCAGTATTTT. Protein sequence: CASSWGLAGGRTDTQYF.

The chain has TRBV5-1 and TRBJ1-2, with D hard to call. Germline CDR1 and CDR2: SGHRS and YFSETQ. The CDR3 is 13 residues long. The V gene lost 0 bases and the J gene lost 1 base, with 4 bases spanning the gap. CDR3 nucleotide sequence: TGCGCCAGCAGCTTGGAACTTAACTATGGCTACACCTTC. Protein product: CASSLELNYGYTF. The whole variable domain, remainder taken from reference TRBV5-1 and TRBJ1-2, is KAGVTQTPRYLIKTRGQQVTLSCSPISGHRSVSWYQQTPGQGLQFLFEYFSETQRNKGNFPGRFSGRQFSNSRSEMNVSTLELGDSALYLCASSLELNYGYTFGSGTRLTVV.

V usage is TRBV4-3 and J usage is TRBJ2-7, with 10 bases lining up with TRBD2. The ends lost 0 bases at V and 3 bases at J; junction bases unmatched: 8. This CDR3 comprises 17 residues. The V gene's germline CDR1 is LGHNA and CDR2 YSLEER. CDR3 residues: CASSQDLAGVSYYEQYF. CDR3 DNA: TGCGCCAGCAGCCAAGATCTAGCGGGAGTGAGCTACTACGAGCAGTACTTC.

The chain links TRBV6-5 to TRBJ2-3; tentative D call: TRBD2 (5 bases). The CDR3 contains 15 residues. Per germline, CDR1 MNHEY and CDR2 SVGAGI. The V gene lost 4 bases and the J gene lost 6 bases, with 17 bases spanning the gap. CDR3 residues: CASSSPVHGEDTQYF. The CDR3 DNA reads as TGTGCCAGCAGTTCCCCCGTCCATGGGGAGGATACGCAGTATTTT.

V is TRBV7-2 and J is TRBJ1-2; D remains ambiguous. This CDR3 has 15 amino acids. The V gene lost 6 bases and the J gene lost 6 bases, with 20 bases spanning the gap. From germline, CDR1 is SGHTA and CDR2 FQGNSA. The CDR3 DNA reads as TGTGCCAGCAGACTGGGCAGGCACCCACTAGATGGCTACACCTTC. Amino acid sequence: CASRLGRHPLDGYTF. The full variable domain, rest sourced from reference TRBV7-2 and TRBJ1-2, is GAGVSQSPSNKVTEKGKDVELRCDPISGHTALYWYRQSLGQGLEFLIYFQGNSAPDKSGLPSDRFSAERTGGSVSTLTIQRTQQEDSAVYLCASRLGRHPLDGYTFGSGTRLTVV.

CDR3 sequence: CASSLLSGLGNTGELFF. CDR3 DNA: TGCGCCAGCAGCCTCCTTTCGGGACTAGGGAACACCGGGGAGCTGTTTTTT. The chain employs TRBV5-1 and TRBJ2-2, with 8 bases lining up with TRBD2. After removal of 4 bases from V and 1 base from J, the junction contained 9 bases not matched to a gene. Germline-derived CDR1 and CDR2 are SGHRS and YFSETQ. There are 17 residues in the CDR3.

As to this clonotype: Mismatch with germline at one junction end may stem from a read error. The chain recombines TRBV12-3 or TRBV12-4 with TRBJ1-4; D is possibly TRBD1 (6 bases). CDR3 length: 16 amino acids. The CDR3 sequence: CACSSSFPRGSEKLFF. The CDR3 DNA follows: TGTGCCTGCAGTTCTAGCTTCCCCAGGGGTTCCGAAAAACTGTTTTTT.

The chain recombines TRBV5-1 with TRBJ2-2; 10 nucleotides line up with TRBD1. With V trimmed by 7 bases and J by 2 bases, 5 bases remained unmatched. The germline V gene has CDR1 SGHRS and CDR2 YFSETQ. The length of the CDR3 is 15 residues. The CDR3 coding sequence is TGCGCCAGCTCGACAGGGGGCCCTAACACCGGGGAGCTGTTTTTT. Protein sequence: CASSTGGPNTGELFF.

This clonotype showed up just a few times. The genes are TRBV10-3 and TRBJ2-5, with 7 nucleotides matching TRBD2. The last part of the DNA fits TRBJ2-1 better; the J call may be wrong. Looked up from germline, CDR1 is ENHRY and CDR2 is SYGVKD. The CDR3 sequence is 17 residues long. The CDR3: CAISESLGGSSYNEQFF. CDR3 sequence (DNA): TGTGCCATCAGTGAGTCGTTGGGGGGGAGCTCCTACAATGAGCAGTTCTTC.

The table lists this clonotype with a few counts. V and J are TRBV9 and TRBJ2-7; unclear D gene. Deletions cut 3 bases from V and 4 bases from J, with 20 bases between. The germline V gene has CDR1 SGDLS and CDR2 YYNGEE. CDR3 length: 16 amino acids. The CDR3 nucleotides are TGTGCCAGCAGCGGAGGCCCCGACCGGGTGGAGTACGAGCAGTACTTC. The encoded protein is CASSGGPDRVEYEQYF.

The J gene is TRBJ2-1, the V gene TRBV2, with D possibly TRBD2 on 5 matching bases. CDR1 and CDR2 from the germline V gene are SNHLY and FYNNEI. The V end was cut by 6 bases, the J end by 3 bases, with 18 bases between. This CDR3 has 16 amino acids. The CDR3 loop reads CASRVRLTGIYNEQFF. The CDR3 nucleotides read TGTGCCAGCAGGGTAAGACTAACGGGGATCTACAATGAGCAGTTCTTC.

This clonotype has only a few counts. At one end the junction does not follow the germline gene, possibly because of a read error. The chain is built from TRBV6-6 and TRBJ2-4; D unresolved. The germline gives CDR1 MNHNY, CDR2 SVGAGI (reference sequence). There are 15 residues in the CDR3. CDR3 nucleotides: TGTCCCAGCAGGAGAAACCTGCTAGCCAAAAACATTCAGTACTTC. Translating it yields CPSRRNLLAKNIQYF.

The J gene is TRBJ1-2, the V gene TRBV30, with D unresolved. The V end lost 2 bases, the J end lost 4 bases, and 11 bases lay between the germline ends. Germline-derived CDR1 and CDR2 are GTSNPN and SVGIG (reference sequence). This CDR3 is built from 13 residues. CDR3 amino acids: CAWSNLRTYGYTF. The CDR3 DNA is TGTGCCTGGAGTAACCTTCGTACCTATGGCTACACCTTC.

The chain has TRBV19 and TRBJ1-1; D uncertain. Germline values: CDR1 LNHDA, CDR2 SQIVND (reference sequence). The CDR3 is 16 residues long. The V gene lost 7 bases and the J gene lost 2 bases, with 20 bases spanning the gap. CDR3 sequence: CASKTERLGRNTEAFF. CDR3 sequence (DNA): TGTGCCAGTAAAACAGAGAGACTGGGGAGAAACACTGAAGCTTTCTTT.

This clonotype appeared a few times. V usage is TRBV3-1 and J usage is TRBJ2-6; 9 nucleotides match TRBD1. Germline V gene lookup returns CDR1 LGHDT and CDR2 YNNKEL (reference sequence). J gave up 0 bases and V 3 bases, and 6 bases lay outside the gene matches. The CDR3 contains 18 residues. The CDR3 loop is CASSHWDRVHSGANVLTF. The CDR3 coding sequence is TGTGCCAGCAGCCATTGGGACAGGGTCCACTCTGGGGCCAACGTCCTGACTTTC.

The rearrangement links TRBV29-1 to TRBJ2-5; 7 bases match TRBD1. V lost 2 bases and J lost 4; bases outside the gene matches: 7. The CDR3 has 14 residues. Germline V gene lookup returns CDR1 SQVTM and CDR2 ANQGSEA. CDR3 amino acids: CSVETTGLLETQYF. DNA for the CDR3: TGCAGCGTTGAAACGACAGGGTTATTAGAGACCCAGTACTTC.

This sequence joins TRBV25-1 and TRBJ1-4, with 7 bases matching TRBD1. J gave up 5 bases and V 2 bases, and 5 bases lay outside the gene matches. The CDR3 has 15 residues. Germline CDR1 is MGHDK and CDR2 is SYGVNS. The DNA of the CDR3 is TGTGCCAGCAGTGAACAGGGGGGGTCCAATGAAAAACTGTTTTTT. Protein: CASSEQGGSNEKLFF.

This clonotype was counted only a few times. This chain links TRBV27 with TRBJ1-6, with TRBD1 as a possible D gene (5 bases). Germline V gives CDR1 MNHEY, CDR2 SMNVEV (reference sequence). The CDR3 has 15 amino acids. Trimming took 6 bases from V and 10 from J, leaving 19 bases between them. The CDR3 DNA reads as TGTGCCAGCAGCCCGCGGGGCCTCGGAATCTCACCCCTCCACTTT. Its protein product is CASSPRGLGISPLHF.

The chain carries TRBV30 and TRBJ2-7; no reliable D call. V was pared by 3 bases and J by 0 bases, with 3 bases between. Germline loops: CDR1 GTSNPN, CDR2 SVGIG (reference sequence). The CDR3 loop spans 11 amino acids. The CDR3 DNA follows: TGTGCCTGGAGAAGCTCCTACGAGCAGTACTTC. Encoded protein: CAWRSSYEQYF.

Concerning this clonotype itself: Being one base from a much bigger clone, this may be a read error. V and J are TRBV20-1 and TRBJ1-2; possible D gene TRBD1, 6 bases. CDR3 length equals 12 residues. Germline V gene lookup returns CDR1 DFQATT and CDR2 SNEGSKA (reference sequence). V shed 3 bases and J shed 4 bases, with 9 bases lying between them. CDR3 DNA: TGCAGTGCTAGCGACAGGCGCTATGGCTACACCTTC. Amino acids: CSASDRRYGYTF.

On this clonotype: A read error is likely, as this CDR3 ends without the conserved phenylalanine or tryptophan. This chain joins TRBV12-3 or TRBV12-4 and TRBJ2-3; D not resolved. The V gene lost 8 bases and the J gene lost 11 bases, with 20 bases spanning the gap. The CDR3 is 13 residues long. The CDR3 nucleotides read TGTGCCAGCGGTGGGGTCAGAGCAGATGTGCAGTATTCT. Amino acids: CASGGVRADVQYS.

In its sample, this clonotype was seen a few times. The gene calls are TRBV14 and TRBJ1-6; 8 bases line up with TRBD1. CDR1 is SGHDN, CDR2 FVKESK, per germline. This CDR3 spans 13 amino acids. V lost 4 bases to trimming and J lost 12 bases; unmatched junction nucleotides: 5. CDR3 bases: TGTGCCAGCAGCCCGTCCGGACAGGGACCCCTCCACTTT. It translates to CASSPSGQGPLHF.

The V call is TRBV5-1, the J call TRBJ1-3; possibly TRBD1 for D (5 bases). Trimming left V 3 bases short and J 2 bases short, with 12 bases between. This CDR3 contains 15 residues. The V gene's germline CDR1 is SGHRS and CDR2 YFSETQ. The CDR3: CASSWGQGAGNTIYF. DNA for the CDR3: TGCGCCAGCAGCTGGGGCCAAGGGGCTGGAAACACCATATATTTT.

Comment on this clonotype: Here the CDR3 omits its conserved ending phenylalanine or tryptophan, so a read error is the likely source. The chain combines TRBV7-8 with TRBJ2-1, with D unclear. In germline, CDR1 is SGHVS, CDR2 FQNEAQ. There are 14 residues in the CDR3. V gave up 3 bases and J gave up 5 bases, with 11 bases separating them. CDR3 coding DNA: TGTGCCAGCAGCTTGCCCCCAGAACACAATGAGCAGTTCTCC. Protein sequence: CASSLPPEHNEQFS.

The chain joins TRBV7-2 to TRBJ2-5; 9 bases map to TRBD1. CDR1 and CDR2 from the germline V gene are SGHTA and FQGNSA. CDR3 length: 16 amino acids. V gave up 1 base and J gave up 5 bases; unmatched junction bases: 8. CDR3 nucleotides: TGTGCCAGCAGCTTAGTTGGAGGACAGGGGTCGGAGACCCAGTACTTC. Its translation: CASSLVGGQGSETQYF.

The chain combines TRBV7-2 with TRBJ2-1, with TRBD2 matching 11 bases. V was clipped by 1 base and J by 10 bases; unmatched bases: 9. The CDR3 consists of 16 residues. Per germline, CDR1 SGHTA and CDR2 FQGNSA. The CDR3 sequence is CASSLVAGGPGGEQFF. CDR3 DNA sequence: TGTGCCAGCAGCTTAGTAGCGGGAGGGCCGGGTGGAGAGCAGTTCTTC.

The chain recombines TRBV6-5 with TRBJ2-5; the D call may be TRBD1 or TRBD2 (5 bases each). Gene TRBJ2-7 matches the end of the DNA better, so the J call may be wrong. Germline assignment: CDR1 MNHEY and CDR2 SVGAGI. This CDR3 has 15 residues. For the CDR3, the DNA is TGTGCCAGCAGCACGGGGCGTAAGGGGCCCCACGAGCAGTACTTC. Translation: CASSTGRKGPHEQYF.